Presented here are 21 T cell receptor beta chains from one specimen sequenced in a study of cytomegalovirus exposure and HLA in healthy donors. In the PCR, 60 Vbeta and 13 Jbeta primers were used. The repertoire was sequenced with immunoSEQ multiplex PCR; TCRdb's copy has only in-frame clones and lacks some. Of about 120,000 clones in the sample, roughly 85% were seen once. Sequencing was done on a sample of PBMCs. Receptors were obtained from a woman in her thirties or forties in good health and CMV-seropositive.

The chain joins TRBV7-3 to TRBJ2-1, with 10 bases matching TRBD2. With V trimmed by 2 bases and J by 8 bases, 6 bases remained unmatched. Germline V gene sequence: CDR1 SGHTA, CDR2 FQGTGA. This CDR3 has 15 residues. The CDR3 DNA reads TGTGCCAGCAGCTTATTGTCTAGCGGGAGACATGAGCAGTTCTTC. It is translated as CASSLLSSGRHEQFF. The complete variable domain, with remaining parts taken from reference TRBV7-3 and TRBJ2-1, reads GAGVSQTPSNKVTEKGKYVELRCDPISGHTALYWYRQSLGQGPEFLIYFQGTGAADDSGLPNDRFFAVRPEGSVSTLKIQRTERGDSAVYLCASSLLSSGRHEQFFGPGTRLTVL.

The chain employs TRBV6-4 and TRBJ2-3; TRBD1 might be the D (7 bases). CDR1 is MRHNA and CDR2 is SNTAGT in the germline V gene. This CDR3 region has 15 residues. Trimming removed 6 bases at V and 4 bases at J, with 17 bases between. CDR3 region: CASSRGEAFPDTQYF. In nucleotides, the CDR3 is TGTGCCAGCAGCAGGGGGGAGGCCTTCCCAGATACGCAGTATTTT.

In this sample, this clone turned up a few times. The gene calls are TRBV7-9 and TRBJ1-2; 7 bases map to TRBD1. The CDR3 is made up of 14 amino acids. Trimming cost V 1 base and J 3 bases; bases outside gene matches: 2. Germline assignment: CDR1 SEHNR and CDR2 FQNEAQ (reference sequence). In DNA, the CDR3 is TGTGCCAGCAGCTTAGGACAGGGCGACTATGGCTACACCTTC. Translation: CASSLGQGDYGYTF.

This clone appeared a few times. J is TRBJ2-1 and V is TRBV11-1; TRBD1 aligns across 9 bases. Germline-derived CDR1 and CDR2 are SGHAT and FQDESV (reference sequence). The ends lost 5 bases at V and 6 bases at J; junction bases unmatched: 14. The CDR3 runs to 17 residues. The CDR3 spells CASSQGPGQGSTNEQFF. The CDR3 bases are TGTGCCAGCAGCCAGGGGCCGGGACAGGGAAGTACCAATGAGCAGTTCTTC.

The table lists this clone with a count of one. This chain uses TRBV19 with TRBJ1-1; D gene uncertain. The CDR3 length is 11 residues. V gave up 11 bases and J gave up 6 bases, with 13 bases separating them. Per germline, CDR1 LNHDA and CDR2 SQIVND (reference sequence). CDR3: CASEGMAEAFF. The CDR3 DNA is TGTGCCTCCGAGGGAATGGCTGAAGCTTTCTTT. The entire variable domain, with the rest obtained from reference TRBV19 and TRBJ1-1, is as follows: DGGITQSPKYLFRKEGQNVTLSCEQNLNHDAMYWYRQDPGQGLRLIYYSQIVNDFQKGDIAEGYSVSREKKESFPLTVTSAQKNPTAFYLCASEGMAEAFFGQGTRLTVV.

The DNA for the CDR3 is TGTGCCAGCAGTGAACAGGCAGAGGCCTATGGCTACACCTTC. Protein: CASSEQAEAYGYTF. The V and J genes are TRBV6-4 and TRBJ1-2, with D perhaps matching TRBD1 (5 bases). V lost 3 bases to trimming and J lost 4 bases, with 12 bases between them. The CDR3 sequence is 14 residues long. The V gene's germline CDR1 is MRHNA and CDR2 SNTAGT.

With regard to this clone: The same CDR3 also results from other DNA sequences found in this sample. V usage is TRBV5-1 and J usage is TRBJ1-3, with a possible D match to TRBD1 (5 bases). The CDR3 covers 14 residues. Germline-derived CDR1 and CDR2 are SGHRS and YFSETQ. Trimming left V 4 bases short and J 4 bases short, with 12 bases between. CDR3 loop: CASSVQGSGNTIYF. The CDR3 DNA reads TGCGCCAGCAGCGTTCAGGGTTCGGGAAACACCATATATTTT.

V and J are TRBV14 and TRBJ2-6; D not resolved. With 1 base removed from V and 4 bases from J, the gap between germline ends came to 8 bases. Germline V lookup: CDR1 SGHDN, CDR2 FVKESK. The CDR3 is 15 residues long. The CDR3: CASSQGASGANVLTF. CDR3 bases: TGTGCCAGCAGCCAAGGCGCTTCCGGGGCCAACGTCCTGACTTTC.

This clone was seen more than once but under ten times. The J gene is TRBJ2-6, the V gene TRBV5-1; D not resolved. This CDR3 is 16 amino acids long. The ends were cut back, 0 bases at V and 0 bases at J, with 7 bases in the middle. The V gene's germline CDR1 is SGHRS and CDR2 YFSETQ. The CDR3 region has the DNA TGCGCCAGCAGCTTGGGTCAGTTCTCTGGGGCCAACGTCCTGACTTTC. This translates into CASSLGQFSGANVLTF. Using reference TRBV5-1 and TRBJ2-6 for the parts outside the CDR3, the full variable domain is KAGVTQTPRYLIKTRGQQVTLSCSPISGHRSVSWYQQTPGQGLQFLFEYFSETQRNKGNFPGRFSGRQFSNSRSEMNVSTLELGDSALYLCASSLGQFSGANVLTFGAGSRLTVL.

V gene TRBV29-1 combines with J gene TRBJ2-7; 8 nucleotides agree with TRBD2. The germline V gene encodes CDR1 SQVTM and CDR2 ANQGSEA. The V segment lost 6 bases and the J segment 0 bases; nucleotides outside the gene matches: 4. This CDR3 has 13 residues. CDR3 coding DNA: TGCAGCGTCAGGGGACTAGTCTCCTACGAGCAGTACTTC. This sequence encodes CSVRGLVSYEQYF.

This clone was seen more than once but under ten times. In DNA form, the CDR3 reads TGTGCCAGCTCACCTCCGGGCGGGGACTACGAGCAGTACTTC. Translated, it gives CASSPPGGDYEQYF. The chain has TRBV18 and TRBJ2-7; D perhaps matches TRBD2 (6 bases). Germline V gene lookup returns CDR1 KGHSH and CDR2 LQKENI. This CDR3 is built from 14 residues. The ends were cut back, 3 bases at V and 3 bases at J, with 12 bases in the middle.

V usage is TRBV27 and J usage is TRBJ2-3; the D gene is possibly TRBD1 (5 bases). The CDR3 length is 14 residues. CDR1 and CDR2 from the germline V gene are MNHEY and SMNVEV (reference sequence). V lost 3 bases, J lost 5 bases, and 12 bases lay in between. CDR3 sequence (DNA): TGTGCCAGCAGTTTTGCAGGGTTTGGAGATACGCAGTATTTT. It specifies CASSFAGFGDTQYF.

CDR3 in DNA: TGCGCCAGCAGCTTGGCCTTAGCGGGAGCGTCCTACAATGAGCAGTTCTTC. This codes for CASSLALAGASYNEQFF. V is TRBV5-1 and J is TRBJ2-1; 9 positions match TRBD2. The trim removed 0 bases at V and 1 base at J, leaving 5 bases unmatched. This CDR3 is built from 17 residues. Germline V gene sequence: CDR1 SGHRS, CDR2 YFSETQ.

The gene calls are TRBV28 and TRBJ1-5; 8 nucleotides agree with TRBD1. The CDR3 contains 15 residues. CDR1 and CDR2 from the germline V gene are MDHEN and SYDVKM. V lost 5 bases to trimming and J lost 4 bases; unmatched junction nucleotides: 7. CDR3: CASSSAGGPNQPQHF. CDR3 DNA sequence: TGTGCCAGCAGTAGCGCAGGGGGCCCTAATCAGCCCCAGCATTTT. The whole variable domain, filled in from reference TRBV28 and TRBJ1-5, reads DVKVTQSSRYLVKRTGEKVFLECVQDMDHENMFWYRQDPGLGLRLIYFSYDVKMKEKGDIPEGYSVSREKKERFSLILESASTNQTSMYLCASSSAGGPNQPQHFGDGTRLSIL.

V and J are TRBV27 and TRBJ2-7; a weak D match, TRBD1 (8 bases). The CDR3 is 15 residues long. The germline V gene has CDR1 MNHEY and CDR2 SMNVEV (reference sequence). Trimming removed 5 bases from V and 4 bases from J, with 18 bases in between. The DNA for the CDR3 is TGTGCCAGCAGTCCAGCCGGACAGGGAGGGTACGAGCAGTACTTC. It codes for CASSPAGQGGYEQYF.

This chain links TRBV6-4 with TRBJ2-5; 11 bases align to TRBD2. The CDR3 is 13 amino acids. Germline V CDR1 and CDR2: MRHNA, SNTAGT. V lost 6 bases to trimming and J lost 10 bases; unmatched junction nucleotides: 7. CDR3 coding DNA: TGTGCCAGCAGCCCGACTAGCGGGAAACTCCAGTACTTC. Amino acid sequence: CASSPTSGKLQYF.

This sequence joins TRBV10-1 and TRBJ2-1; 16 nucleotides match TRBD2. Losses at the gene ends were 4 bases for V and 6 bases for J; bases not matched to a gene: 6. Germline V gene lookup returns CDR1 WNHNN and CDR2 SYGVQD (reference sequence). The CDR3 spans 17 residues. CDR3 amino acids: CASSAPGLAGGGNEQFF. CDR3 bases: TGCGCCAGCAGTGCCCCGGGACTAGCGGGAGGGGGCAATGAGCAGTTCTTC.

The chain joins TRBV30 to TRBJ1-5, with a weak D call TRBD1 (6 bases). V was trimmed by 5 bases and J by 6 bases, leaving 17 bases between them. Germline-derived CDR1 and CDR2 are GTSNPN and SVGIG (reference sequence). There are 14 residues in the CDR3. The CDR3 bases are TGTGCCTGGGACACGGCCAGGGGTGTTCAGCCCCAGCATTTT. This gives the protein CAWDTARGVQPQHF.

The V and J genes are TRBV27 and TRBJ1-2; D is perhaps TRBD1 (5 bases). With 9 bases removed from V and 0 bases from J, the gap between germline ends came to 11 bases. Germline V gives CDR1 MNHEY, CDR2 SMNVEV (reference sequence). CDR3 size: 13 residues. The DNA of the CDR3 is TGTGCCAGTGGACACAGATCTAACTATGGCTACACCTTC. Protein product: CASGHRSNYGYTF.

The V and J genes are TRBV29-1 and TRBJ2-7, with D possibly TRBD2 on 5 matching bases. Trimming took off 6 bases at V and 0 bases at J, with 12 bases between the two ends. The CDR3 has 13 residues. Looked up from germline, CDR1 is SQVTM and CDR2 is ANQGSEA. For the CDR3, the DNA is TGCAGCGTCCCTGCGGGCCCCTCCTACGAGCAGTACTTC. Translation gives CSVPAGPSYEQYF.

The chain has TRBV13 and TRBJ2-1; maybe TRBD2 (6 bases). The V end lost 5 bases, the J end lost 10 bases, and 12 bases lay between the germline ends. The CDR3 covers 12 residues. The germline V gene has CDR1 PRHDT and CDR2 FYEKMQ (reference sequence). The CDR3 nucleotides are TGTGCCAGCAGCCCTCTAGCGTCGGAGCAGTTCTTC. Its protein product is CASSPLASEQFF. Complete variable domain (other parts from reference TRBV13 and TRBJ2-1): AAGVIQSPRHLIKEKRETATLKCYPIPRHDTVYWYQQGPGQDPQFLISFYEKMQSDKGSIPDRFSAQQFSDYHSELNMSSLELGDSALYFCASSPLASEQFFGPGTRLTVL.